A single sample gave rise to the 20 T cell receptor beta chains below, sequenced in a study of blood T cell repertoires in COVID-19. Repertoires were generated with immunoSEQ multiplex PCR, while TCRdb's copy carries only in-frame clones and drops some. This table has about 190,000 clones, around 90% appearing once. Material for sequencing was peripheral blood. These receptors were collected from a man in his forties or fifties with acute or convalescent COVID-19.

This chain uses TRBV10-3 with TRBJ1-1; no definite D call. This CDR3 spans 13 amino acids. The V gene lost 10 bases and the J gene lost 1 base, with 13 bases spanning the gap. CDR1 and CDR2 from the germline V gene are ENHRY and SYGVKD. As DNA, the CDR3 is TGTGCCACGTTAGCGAGGGCGAACACTGAAGCTTTCTTT. Protein: CATLARANTEAFF.

In this sample, this clone turned up once. The chain couples TRBV18 to TRBJ1-2; 7 nucleotides line up with TRBD1. This CDR3 spans 13 amino acids. The V segment lost 2 bases and the J segment 3 bases; nucleotides outside the gene matches: 0. From germline, CDR1 is KGHSH and CDR2 LQKENI. Here the CDR3 DNA reads TGTGCCAGCTCACCAGGGACAGACTATGGCTACACCTTC. It codes for CASSPGTDYGYTF. The variable domain in full, completed from reference TRBV18 and TRBJ1-2, reads NAGVMQNPRHLVRRRGQEARLRCSPMKGHSHVYWYRQLPEEGLKFMVYLQKENIIDESGMPKERFSAEFPKEGPSILRIQQVVRGDSAAYFCASSPGTDYGYTFGSGTRLTVV.

CDR3 loop: CASSPGTGNQPQHF. The CDR3 region has the DNA TGTGCCAGTAGTCCTGGAACAGGCAATCAGCCCCAGCATTTT. The chain is built from TRBV19 and TRBJ1-5, with D uncertain. The length of the CDR3 is 14 residues. Germline V gives CDR1 LNHDA, CDR2 SQIVND (reference sequence). Trimming took off 5 bases at V and 2 bases at J, with 10 bases between the two ends.

This chain joins TRBV5-1 and TRBJ2-7; 9 nucleotides match TRBD1. V shed 5 bases, J shed 0 bases, and the junction held 18 bases outside the gene matches. The CDR3 sequence is 19 residues long. Germline V CDR1 and CDR2: SGHRS, YFSETQ. For the CDR3, the DNA is TGCGCCAGCAGACGTGGGGTGGGACAGGGCACCAAATCCTCCTACGAGCAGTACTTC. Residues: CASRRGVGQGTKSSYEQYF. The full variable domain, completed using reference TRBV5-1 and TRBJ2-7, is KAGVTQTPRYLIKTRGQQVTLSCSPISGHRSVSWYQQTPGQGLQFLFEYFSETQRNKGNFPGRFSGRQFSNSRSEMNVSTLELGDSALYLCASRRGVGQGTKSSYEQYFGPGTRLTVT.

The chain has TRBV7-8 and TRBJ2-5, with D perhaps matching TRBD1 (6 bases). Looked up from germline, CDR1 is SGHVS and CDR2 is FQNEAQ. V lost 1 base and J lost 4, with 13 bases in between. This CDR3 contains 15 residues. The CDR3 region has the DNA TGTGCCAGCAGCTTAGTCGGGCAGGGGAGAGAGACCCAGTACTTC. Residues: CASSLVGQGRETQYF.

This rearrangement joins TRBV5-1 to TRBJ2-5; tentatively, D is TRBD1 (6 bases). The CDR3 covers 15 residues. The V end was cut by 3 bases, the J end by 1 base, with 13 bases between. Germline CDR1 is SGHRS and CDR2 is YFSETQ. The DNA of the CDR3 is TGCGCCAGCAGCTCAATTGGGGGCCCCCAAGAGACCCAGTACTTC. Protein: CASSSIGGPQETQYF. Combining the CDR3 with reference TRBV5-1 and TRBJ2-5 gives the whole variable domain KAGVTQTPRYLIKTRGQQVTLSCSPISGHRSVSWYQQTPGQGLQFLFEYFSETQRNKGNFPGRFSGRQFSNSRSEMNVSTLELGDSALYLCASSSIGGPQETQYFGPGTRLLVL.

The chain carries TRBV15 and TRBJ2-1; D might be TRBD2 (6 bases). Trimming removed 6 bases at V and 2 bases at J, with 20 bases between. The germline V gene encodes CDR1 LNHNV and CDR2 YYDKDF (reference sequence). The CDR3 sequence is 17 residues long. CDR3 sequence: CATSPVGGANPYNEQFF. DNA for the CDR3: TGTGCCACCAGTCCAGTAGGCGGGGCCAATCCCTACAATGAGCAGTTCTTC.

V and J are TRBV10-2 and TRBJ1-1, with D maybe TRBD1 (5 bases). The germline V and J ends were trimmed by 4 bases and 1 base, with 10 bases remaining between them. The CDR3 runs to 14 residues. CDR1 and CDR2 from the germline V gene are WSHSY and SAAADI. The CDR3 DNA is TGCGCCAGCAGTGTTGGGGGAGGGAACACTGAAGCTTTCTTT. Encoded protein: CASSVGGGNTEAFF.

CDR3 nucleotides: TGTGCCAGCAGCGTAGGGGCAGGTCGACATCTTGAGTATTCACCCCTCCACTTT. It yields the protein CASSVGAGRHLEYSPLHF. V gene TRBV9 combines with J gene TRBJ1-6; D not certain. This CDR3 has 18 residues. The V gene's germline CDR1 is SGDLS and CDR2 YYNGEE. V was pared by 0 bases and J by 8 bases, with 21 bases between.

The genes are TRBV28 and TRBJ2-4; the D gene is possibly TRBD2 (5 bases). Germline V CDR1 and CDR2: MDHEN, SYDVKM. The CDR3 loop spans 14 amino acids. Trimming cost V 6 bases and J 1 base, with 10 bases left between them. The CDR3 sequence is CASRAGFAKNIQYF. The CDR3 DNA sequence: TGTGCCAGCAGGGCGGGTTTCGCCAAAAACATTCAGTACTTC.

The table lists this clone with a count of one. This chain joins TRBV5-1 and TRBJ2-5; 15 bases agree with TRBD2. The V gene end was trimmed by 4 bases and the J gene end by 5 bases; junction bases not matched to a gene: 6. CDR1 is SGHRS and CDR2 is YFSETQ in the germline V gene. The CDR3 is made up of 16 amino acids. In DNA, the CDR3 is TGCGCCAGCAGCCATTGGACTAGCGGGGGGGCGGAGACCCAGTACTTC. It codes for CASSHWTSGGAETQYF.

This clone came up once. The V call is TRBV27, the J call TRBJ1-1; D is perhaps TRBD1 (5 bases). Trimming took off 10 bases at V and 3 bases at J, with 18 bases between the two ends. This CDR3 has 14 residues. CDR1 and CDR2 (germline): MNHEY, SMNVEV (reference sequence). CDR3 protein: CATRRATGDTEAFF. For the CDR3, the DNA is TGTGCCACCCGTAGAGCCACGGGGGACACTGAAGCTTTCTTT.

The CDR3 coding sequence is TGTGCCAGCAGCACAGGAGATTATAGCAATCAGCCCCAGCATTTT. Its protein is CASSTGDYSNQPQHF. V and J are TRBV7-2 and TRBJ1-5; maybe TRBD1 (5 bases). The CDR3 has 15 residues. Germline CDR1 reads SGHTA; CDR2 reads FQGNSA. V was trimmed by 5 bases and J by 0 bases, leaving 11 bases between them.

The chain is built from TRBV4-3 and TRBJ2-1; TRBD1 aligns across 8 bases. CDR1 is LGHNA, CDR2 YSLEER, per germline. The CDR3 has 14 amino acids. V lost 4 bases, J lost 8 bases, and 7 bases stayed unmatched. The CDR3 DNA is TGCGCCAGCAGCCCTTACACACAGGGGGATGAGCAGTTCTTC. Protein product: CASSPYTQGDEQFF.

The rearrangement links TRBV7-3 to TRBJ2-1, with 13 bases matching TRBD2. Trimming removed 3 bases from V and 12 bases from J; junction bases left unmatched: 8. The germline V gene encodes CDR1 SGHTA and CDR2 FQGTGA. The CDR3 is made up of 15 amino acids. The CDR3 DNA follows: TGTGCCAGCAGCTTGGGGACTAGCGGGGTGGCTGGGCAGTTCTTC. Its translation: CASSLGTSGVAGQFF.

This rearrangement joins TRBV30 to TRBJ1-5; a possible D gene is TRBD1 (5 bases). Trimming took 0 bases from V and 7 from J, leaving 10 bases between them. The CDR3 has 13 residues. Germline assignment: CDR1 GTSNPN and CDR2 SVGIG (reference sequence). The CDR3 reads CAWSVQGSQPQHF. The CDR3 bases are TGTGCCTGGAGTGTTCAGGGATCCCAGCCCCAGCATTTT.

CDR3 coding DNA: TGTGCCAGCAACCTATTAGATGCCCTCTATGGCTACACCTTC. It is translated as CASNLLDALYGYTF. V and J are TRBV6-5 and TRBJ1-2, with D uncertain. In germline, CDR1 is MNHEY, CDR2 SVGAGI. V was cut by 7 bases and J by 4 bases, with 16 bases left in between. The CDR3 is 14 amino acids.

The chain is built from TRBV28 and TRBJ2-7, with TRBD1 identical over 8 bases. V lost 6 bases, J lost 6 bases, and 4 bases stayed unmatched. Germline V gene lookup returns CDR1 MDHEN and CDR2 SYDVKM. CDR3 length: 12 amino acids. The DNA for the CDR3 is TGTGCCAGCAGGACAGGGGCGGGCGAGCAGTACTTC. Its translation: CASRTGAGEQYF.

The chain has TRBV5-1 and TRBJ2-1; possibly TRBD1 for D (5 bases). The CDR3 sequence is 11 residues long. Between the trimmed V and J ends, which lost 6 bases and 8 bases, there was a span of 9 bases. The germline V gene encodes CDR1 SGHRS and CDR2 YFSETQ. The CDR3 sequence: CASTGLDEQFF. The CDR3 DNA is TGCGCCAGCACAGGGTTGGATGAGCAGTTCTTC.

The chain recombines TRBV19 with TRBJ2-2; 12 bases are a match to TRBD2. This CDR3 comprises 17 residues. The junction had 9 bases not matched to a gene; V was cut back by 6 bases and J by 4 bases. Germline CDR1 LNHDA, CDR2 SQIVND (reference sequence). The chain's CDR3 is CASSKRLAGESTGELFF. In nucleotides, the CDR3 is TGTGCCAGTAGCAAAAGACTAGCGGGGGAGAGCACCGGGGAGCTGTTTTTT.